Below, 21 T cell receptor beta chains from the same sample are listed, as sequenced in a study of a mutant IDH1 vaccine in newly diagnosed glioma (dated by TCRdb to about 2021). The library was generated by the immunoSEQ multiplex PCR assay. In TCRdb, the immuneACCESS table is reduced to in-frame sequences with V and J assigned. These tables do not hold every clone; where another copy was compared, an unresolved V gene accounts for under half, and the others remain unexplained. The sample table lists around 34,000 clones, roughly 54% of them with a count of one. The top ten constitute about 10% of the sample. The time point label on this specimen signifies: week 5, during vaccination. Each vaccine dose was 300 ug of a 20-mer mutant IDH1 peptide in Montanide, given subcutaneously with topical imiquimod. Their antigens are not known. Sequencing used PBMCs, obtained from a glioma patient whose treatment included an IDH1 peptide vaccine. Receptors originate from a woman younger than 35 with glioma.

The chain recombines TRBV28 with TRBJ2-7, with TRBD2 matching over 11 bases. Germline-derived CDR1 and CDR2 are MDHEN and SYDVKM. V dropped 8 bases and J dropped 4; count of bases not matched to a gene: 13. The CDR3 has 16 amino acids. The CDR3 sequence: CASRTTTSGGQYEQYF. In DNA, the CDR3 is TGTGCCAGCCGAACGACCACTAGCGGGGGACAATACGAGCAGTACTTC.

This clone was observed a few times. This chain uses TRBV30 with TRBJ1-1, with 8 bases aligning to TRBD1. Germline V gene lookup returns CDR1 GTSNPN and CDR2 SVGIG (reference sequence). This CDR3 is built from 13 residues. The V gene end was trimmed by 2 bases and the J gene end by 7 bases; junction bases not matched to a gene: 6. In nucleotides, the CDR3 is TGTGCCTGGAGTCCGACAGGGGATGTTGAAGCTTTCTTT. Translation gives CAWSPTGDVEAFF. Together with reference TRBV30 and TRBJ1-1, the CDR3 gives the full variable domain: SQTIHQWPATLVQPVGSPLSLECTVEGTSNPNLYWYRQAAGRGLQLLFYSVGIGQISSEVPQNLSASRPQDRQFILSSKKLLLSDSGFYLCAWSPTGDVEAFFGQGTRLTVV.

This chain joins TRBV10-3 and TRBJ1-2, with D unresolved. V gave up 6 bases and J gave up 2 bases, with 13 bases separating them. CDR1 ENHRY and CDR2 SYGVKD come from the germline V gene. The CDR3 spans 14 residues. The CDR3 here is CAIRAKTENYGYTF. For the CDR3, the DNA is TGTGCCATCAGGGCAAAGACTGAAAACTATGGCTACACCTTC.

The chain joins TRBV15 to TRBJ1-4, with a tentative D call TRBD1 (6 bases). Germline CDR1 LNHNV, CDR2 YYDKDF (reference sequence). This CDR3 is 16 amino acids long. V lost 1 base, J lost 8 bases, and 17 bases lay in between. CDR3 sequence (DNA): TGTGCCACCAGCAGAGTTACGGATACAGGGTCCGAAAAACTGTTTTTT. It specifies CATSRVTDTGSEKLFF.

This clone was seen a few times. The chain is built from TRBV5-1 and TRBJ1-1; 8 nucleotides align to TRBD1. Germline CDR1 SGHRS, CDR2 YFSETQ. J lost 4 bases, V lost 1 base, and 3 bases had no gene match. There are 14 residues in the CDR3. The CDR3 is CASSLTGGLTEAFF. The CDR3 coding sequence is TGCGCCAGCAGCTTGACAGGGGGACTCACTGAAGCTTTCTTT.

The CDR3 protein is CASSYGGNEQFF. CDR3 sequence (DNA): TGTGCCAGCAGTTACGGAGGGAATGAGCAGTTCTTC. The rearrangement joins TRBV6-5 to TRBJ2-1; TRBD2 is a possible D gene (6 bases). V lost 2 bases and J lost 7, with 6 bases in between. The CDR3 consists of 12 residues. CDR1 and CDR2 from the germline V gene are MNHEY and SVGAGI.

This chain uses TRBV4-1 with TRBJ2-5; 7 bases map to TRBD2. Trimming removed 1 base from V and 5 bases from J; junction bases left unmatched: 10. The CDR3 length is 16 residues. Germline V CDR1 and CDR2: MGHRA, YSYEKL. DNA for the CDR3: TGCGCCAGCAGCCAAGCATTGGGGCGGGAGATTGAGACCCAGTACTTC. Amino acid sequence: CASSQALGREIETQYF.

This chain joins TRBV19 and TRBJ2-1; D is unresolved. The CDR3 spans 12 residues. Deletions cut 5 bases from V and 12 bases from J, with 14 bases between. CDR1 is LNHDA, CDR2 SQIVND, per germline (reference sequence). CDR3 protein: CASSVGWQGQFF. The CDR3 nucleotides are TGTGCCAGTAGTGTAGGTTGGCAAGGGCAGTTCTTC.

The chain uses TRBV7-2 and TRBJ1-2; D unresolved. Trimming took 7 bases from V and 0 from J, leaving 9 bases between them. The CDR3 length is 13 residues. Germline CDR1 reads SGHTA; CDR2 reads FQGNSA. The CDR3 DNA reads as TGTGCCAGCAATCCTGACTCTAACTATGGCTACACCTTC. Its protein is CASNPDSNYGYTF.

The J gene is TRBJ2-2, the V gene TRBV7-9; D might be TRBD1 or TRBD2, each matching 5 bases. The CDR3 consists of 15 residues. The V end lost 3 bases, the J end lost 7 bases, and 15 bases lay between the germline ends. Germline V lookup: CDR1 SEHNR, CDR2 FQNEAQ (reference sequence). CDR3 nucleotides: TGTGCCAGCAGCTTCCTAGGGGCAGGACTCGGGGAGCTGTTTTTT. Amino acid sequence: CASSFLGAGLGELFF.

V and J are TRBV27 and TRBJ1-3, with D possibly being TRBD1 (5 bases). In germline, CDR1 is MNHEY, CDR2 SMNVEV (reference sequence). CDR3 length: 16 amino acids. V lost 0 bases to trimming and J lost 0 bases, with 9 bases between them. Here the CDR3 reads CASSLSGVLSGNTIYF. In DNA, the CDR3 is TGTGCCAGCAGTTTATCAGGGGTCCTCTCTGGAAACACCATATATTTT.

For this clone: Relative to the germline gene, one junction end is altered; a read error may explain this. The rearrangement joins TRBV9 to TRBJ1-6, with 8 bases that match TRBD1. CDR1 SGDLS and CDR2 YYNGEE come from the germline V gene. This CDR3 spans 13 amino acids. The CDR3 coding sequence is TGTGCCAGCAGCGTAGATGTGACAGGGGTGTTGGATTTT. The encoded protein is CASSVDVTGVLDF.

The chain combines TRBV7-9 with TRBJ1-1, with D possibly being TRBD1 (6 bases). V gave up 5 bases and J gave up 0 bases, with 10 bases separating them. Germline V gene sequence: CDR1 SEHNR, CDR2 FQNEAQ (reference sequence). The CDR3 totals 14 residues. The CDR3, as DNA: TGTGCCAGCAGCCAGGGACACCTGAACACTGAAGCTTTCTTT. Its translation is CASSQGHLNTEAFF.

The V and J genes are TRBV9 and TRBJ2-3, with D possibly being TRBD2 (5 bases). This CDR3 has 16 amino acids. Germline V gene data show CDR1 as SGDLS and CDR2 as YYNGEE. Trimming removed 0 bases from V and 5 bases from J, with 16 bases in between. CDR3 sequence (DNA): TGTGCCAGCAGCGTAGTTGAGGGCCCTGATATAGATACGCAGTATTTT. Translating it yields CASSVVEGPDIDTQYF. The complete variable domain, with remaining parts taken from reference TRBV9 and TRBJ2-3, reads DSGVTQTPKHLITATGQRVTLRCSPRSGDLSVYWYQQSLDQGLQFLIQYYNGEERAKGNILERFSAQQFPDLHSELNLSSLELGDSALYFCASSVVEGPDIDTQYFGPGTRLTVL.

This clone was observed a few times. The chain uses TRBV19 and TRBJ1-4; 9 nucleotides match TRBD1. In germline, CDR1 is LNHDA, CDR2 SQIVND (reference sequence). The V segment lost 5 bases and the J segment 2 bases; nucleotides outside the gene matches: 3. CDR3 length: 15 residues. CDR3 DNA sequence: TGTGCCAGTAGTGCCACAGGGGGCACTAATGAAAAACTGTTTTTT. Translated: CASSATGGTNEKLFF.

The rearrangement links TRBV5-1 to TRBJ1-1, with TRBD1 matching 7 bases. CDR3 length: 14 residues. CDR1 and CDR2 (germline): SGHRS, YFSETQ. Germline trimming cut 4 bases from V and 5 bases from J; bases unmatched to any gene: 8. The CDR3 nucleotides are TGCGCCAGCAGCCCCACAGGGGCGGTTACTGAAGCTTTCTTT. Translation gives CASSPTGAVTEAFF.

A single count supports this clone. V is TRBV6-5 and J is TRBJ2-1; 9 nucleotides agree with TRBD1. The J segment lost 7 bases and the V segment lost 2 bases, leaving 9 bases of the junction unmatched. Germline lookup yields CDR1 MNHEY and CDR2 SVGAGI. The CDR3 sequence is 16 residues long. CDR3 in amino acids: CASSYPRQGGRNEQFF. The CDR3 DNA is TGTGCCAGCAGTTACCCCCGACAGGGGGGTAGGAATGAGCAGTTCTTC.

This clone was counted between two and nine times. The J gene is TRBJ1-5, the V gene TRBV5-4; weak D call: TRBD1 (6 bases). Germline-derived CDR1 and CDR2 are SGHNT and YYREEE (reference sequence). The CDR3 extends over 14 amino acids. Trimming stripped 2 bases from V and 7 bases from J, with 13 bases between. CDR3 nucleotide sequence: TGTGCCAGCAGCTTATCGGGGGCCGACCAGCCCCAGCATTTT. Amino acids: CASSLSGADQPQHF.

The chain recombines TRBV15 with TRBJ2-1; a possible D gene is TRBD2 (6 bases). Germline CDR1 is LNHNV and CDR2 is YYDKDF (reference sequence). The CDR3 spans 14 residues. V was clipped by 1 base and J by 5 bases, with 9 bases between them. CDR3 sequence (DNA): TGTGCCACCAGCAGAGGGGAGGTCCACAATGAGCAGTTCTTC. Its translation is CATSRGEVHNEQFF.

The genes are TRBV2 and TRBJ2-5, with a possible D match to TRBD2 (5 bases). The CDR3 sequence is 12 residues long. CDR1 is SNHLY and CDR2 is FYNNEI in the germline V gene. V gave up 7 bases and J gave up 4 bases, with 10 bases separating them. CDR3 sequence (DNA): TGTGCCAGCACGGACTGGGGAGAGACCCAGTACTTC. Its translation is CASTDWGETQYF.

This clone was seen a few times. V usage is TRBV10-3 and J usage is TRBJ2-7; 8 nucleotides agree with TRBD2. The length of the CDR3 is 14 residues. Per germline, CDR1 ENHRY and CDR2 SYGVKD. V was clipped by 7 bases and J by 1 base; unmatched bases: 6. CDR3 region: CAITRGGASYEQYF. CDR3 DNA: TGTGCCATCACCCGGGGGGGGGCGTCCTACGAGCAGTACTTC.